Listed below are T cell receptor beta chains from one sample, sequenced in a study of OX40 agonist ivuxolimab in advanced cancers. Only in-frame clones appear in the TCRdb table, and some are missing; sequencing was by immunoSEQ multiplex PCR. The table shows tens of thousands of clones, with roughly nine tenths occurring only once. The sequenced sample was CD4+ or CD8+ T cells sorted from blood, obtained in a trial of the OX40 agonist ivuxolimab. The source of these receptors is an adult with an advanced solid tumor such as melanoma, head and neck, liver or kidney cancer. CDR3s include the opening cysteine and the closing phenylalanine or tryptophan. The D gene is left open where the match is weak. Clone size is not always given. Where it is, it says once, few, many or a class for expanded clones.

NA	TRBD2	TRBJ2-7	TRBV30	CAWSVPREGTYEQYF	TGTGCCTGGAGTGTACCTAGGGAGGGTACCTACGAGCAGTACTTC
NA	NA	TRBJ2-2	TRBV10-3	CAISSQFRESRELFF	TGTGCCATCAGTTCCCAGTTTCGGGAGAGTAGGGAGCTGTTTTTT
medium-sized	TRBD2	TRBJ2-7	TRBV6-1	CASSGGMSGRDEQYF	TGTGCCAGCAGTGGTGGTATGAGCGGGAGGGACGAGCAGTACTTC
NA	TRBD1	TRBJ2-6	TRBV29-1	CSVEDTADRGESGANVLTF	TGCAGCGTTGAAGACACGGCTGACAGGGGGGAATCTGGGGCCAACGTCCTGACTTTC
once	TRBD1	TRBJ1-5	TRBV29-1	CSVGDSYSNQPQHF	TGCAGCGTGGGGGACAGTTATAGCAATCAGCCCCAGCATTTT
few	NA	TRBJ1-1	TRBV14	CASSPWTGRTEAFF	TGTGCCAGCAGCCCGTGGACGGGACGAACTGAAGCTTTCTTT
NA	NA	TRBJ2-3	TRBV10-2	CASVSGTDTQYF	TGCGCCAGCGTCAGCGGCACAGATACGCAGTATTTT
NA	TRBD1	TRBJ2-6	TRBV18	CASSPQQGADGANVLTF	TGTGCCAGCTCCCCCCAACAGGGGGCCGATGGGGCCAACGTCCTGACTTTC
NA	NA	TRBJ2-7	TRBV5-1	CASSLGGSSYEQYF	TGCGCCAGCAGCTTGGGTGGGAGCTCCTACGAGCAGTACTTC
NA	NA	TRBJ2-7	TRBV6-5	CASASGIREQYF	TGTGCCAGCGCCTCCGGGATCCGGGAGCAGTACTTC
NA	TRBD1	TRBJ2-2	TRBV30	CAWDDRANTGELFF	TGTGCCTGGGATGACAGGGCGAACACCGGGGAGCTGTTTTTT
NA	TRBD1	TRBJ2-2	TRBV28	CASRTGTGSGELFF	TGTGCCAGCAGAACCGGGACAGGGTCCGGGGAGCTGTTTTTT
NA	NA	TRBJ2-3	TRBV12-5	CASGLGSLGAYTQYF	TGTGCTAGTGGTTTGGGTTCCCTGGGAGCGTATACGCAGTATTTT
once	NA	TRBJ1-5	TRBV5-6	CASSFGQGRQPQHF	TGTGCCAGCAGCTTTGGTCAGGGTCGTCAGCCCCAGCATTTT
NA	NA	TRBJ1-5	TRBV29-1	CSVVTGHSNQPQHF	TGCAGCGTCGTAACGGGTCATAGCAATCAGCCCCAGCATTTT
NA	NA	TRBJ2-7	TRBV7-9	CASSLGISGDDEQYF	TGTGCCAGCAGCTTAGGCATTTCAGGGGACGACGAGCAGTACTTC
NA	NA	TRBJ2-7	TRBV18	CASSPPPGRSYEQYF	TGTGCCAGCTCACCACCGCCGGGGCGGTCCTACGAGCAGTACTTC
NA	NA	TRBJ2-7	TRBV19	CASSIISANRDEQYF	TGTGCCAGTAGTATAATAAGCGCTAATCGGGACGAGCAGTACTTC
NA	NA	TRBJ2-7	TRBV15	CATTPRGGDEQYF	TGTGCCACCACCCCGAGGGGTGGAGACGAGCAGTACTTC
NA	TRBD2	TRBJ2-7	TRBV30	CAWSAVAGASYEQYF	TGTGCCTGGAGTGCCGTAGCGGGAGCGTCCTACGAGCAGTACTTC
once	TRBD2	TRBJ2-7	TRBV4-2	CASSQVFSGGYEQYF	TGTGCCAGCAGCCAAGTCTTTTCGGGGGGGTACGAGCAGTACTTC
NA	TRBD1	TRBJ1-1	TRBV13	CASSLDGQGMNTEAFF	TGTGCCAGCAGCTTAGATGGACAGGGTATGAACACTGAAGCTTTCTTT
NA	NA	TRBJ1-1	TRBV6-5	CASSLTGNTEAFF	TGTGCCAGCAGCCTCACAGGGAACACTGAAGCTTTCTTT
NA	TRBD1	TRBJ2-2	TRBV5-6	CASSFPDRAGELFF	TGTGCCAGCAGCTTCCCGGACAGGGCCGGGGAGCTGTTTTTT
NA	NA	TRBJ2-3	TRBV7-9	CASSLGVWNTQYF	TGTGCCAGCAGCTTGGGAGTCTGGAATACGCAGTATTTT
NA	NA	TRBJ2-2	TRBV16	CASSQPQGGAGELFF	TGTGCCAGCAGCCAACCCCAGGGTGGCGCCGGGGAGCTGTTTTTT
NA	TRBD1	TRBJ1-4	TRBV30	CAWGQGITNEKLFF	TGTGCCTGGGGACAGGGAATAACTAATGAAAAACTGTTTTTT
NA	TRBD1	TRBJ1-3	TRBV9	CASSPQGQTSSGNTIYF	TGTGCCAGCAGCCCTCAGGGACAGACGAGCTCTGGAAACACCATATATTTT
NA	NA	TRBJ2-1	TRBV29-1	CSVDSNEQFF	TGCAGCGTTGATTCCAATGAGCAGTTCTTC
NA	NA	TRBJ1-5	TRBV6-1	CASKVAGRGQPQHF	TGTGCCAGCAAGGTGGCAGGGAGGGGGCAGCCCCAGCATTTT
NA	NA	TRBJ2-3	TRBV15	CATSRDNWRTDTQYF	TGTGCCACCAGCAGAGATAACTGGCGCACAGATACGCAGTATTTT
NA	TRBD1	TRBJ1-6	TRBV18	CASSPSGGTGISPLHF	TGTGCCAGCTCCCCCTCGGGCGGGACAGGCATCTCACCCCTCCACTTT
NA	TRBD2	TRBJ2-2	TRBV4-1	CASSQDNAGLEFPGELFF	TGCGCCAGCAGCCAAGATAACGCGGGACTAGAGTTTCCCGGGGAGCTGTTTTTT
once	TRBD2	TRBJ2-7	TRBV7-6	CASSPSGRSYEQYF	TGTGCCAGCAGCCCTAGCGGTAGGAGTTACGAGCAGTACTTC
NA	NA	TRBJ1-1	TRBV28	CASSIPQGVTEAFF	TGTGCCAGCAGTATCCCGCAGGGAGTAACTGAAGCTTTCTTT
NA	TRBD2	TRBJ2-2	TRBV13	CASSPRREGLGTGELFF	TGTGCCAGCAGCCCCCGGCGGGAGGGCCTGGGCACCGGGGAGCTGTTTTTT
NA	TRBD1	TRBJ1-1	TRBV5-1	CASSRRTGQVGEAFF	TGCGCCAGCAGCCGACGGACAGGGCAAGTAGGTGAAGCTTTCTTT
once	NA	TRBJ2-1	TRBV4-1	CASSQVGAGNEQFF	TGCGCCAGCAGCCAAGTTGGCGCGGGGAACGAGCAGTTCTTC
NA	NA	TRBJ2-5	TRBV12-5	CASGPSGSIGETQYF	TGTGCTAGTGGTCCGAGTGGTAGCATCGGGGAGACCCAGTACTTC
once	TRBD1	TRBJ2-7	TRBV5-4	CASSLGDRVYEQYF	TGTGCCAGCAGCTTGGGGGACAGGGTGTACGAGCAGTACTTC
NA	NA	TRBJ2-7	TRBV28	CASKSTDSYEQYF	TGTGCCAGCAAATCGACGGACTCCTACGAGCAGTACTTC
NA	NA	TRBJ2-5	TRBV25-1	CAVGEGQYF	TGTGCCGTAGGGGAAGGCCAGTACTTC
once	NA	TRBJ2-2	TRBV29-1	CSVVLSTGELFF	TGCAGCGTTGTTTTAAGCACCGGGGAGCTGTTTTTT
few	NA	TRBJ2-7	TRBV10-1	CASSERGDEQYF	TGCGCCAGCAGTGAAAGGGGGGACGAGCAGTACTTC
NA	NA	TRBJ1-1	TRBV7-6	CASSLAGGSTEAFF	TGTGCCAGCAGCTTAGCGGGAGGGTCTACTGAAGCTTTCTTT